Presented here are 15 T cell receptor beta chains from one specimen sequenced in a study of T cells in Graves' hyperthyroidism and ophthalmopathy. From RNA transcripts, TCR beta CDR3 regions were amplified. The primer set for the first-round RT-PCR of the TCR CDR3 was HTBI. TCRdb re-called the multiplex PCR reads through MiXCR, storing one row per CDR3 protein. The table has 300,000 to 450,000 distinct CDR3 sequences, more than 11% seen once. Sequences were obtained from blood. The receptors here all came from a woman aged 55 to 70 with Graves' hyperthyroidism.

V is TRBV19 and J is TRBJ2-7, with TRBD2 identical over 8 bases. Germline lookup yields CDR1 LNHDA and CDR2 SQIVND (reference sequence). J gave up 8 bases and V 3 bases, and 6 bases lay outside the gene matches. The CDR3 spans 13 residues. Here the CDR3 DNA reads TGTGCCAGTAGTATGGCGGGGGGAAACCAGCAGTACTTC. It is translated as CASSMAGGNQQYF.

At least ten counts were recorded for this clonotype. The chain has TRBV20-1 and TRBJ2-7, with 7 bases aligning to TRBD1. The CDR3 is made up of 13 amino acids. Germline V CDR1 and CDR2: DFQATT, SNEGSKA (reference sequence). The trim removed 6 bases at V and 6 bases at J, leaving 11 bases unmatched. CDR3 sequence: CSATDRAWVEQYF. The CDR3 DNA reads as TGCAGTGCAACCGACAGGGCATGGGTCGAGCAGTACTTC.

In DNA form, the CDR3 reads TGTGCCAGTAGTAGGGACCGGACAGGGAGCGACGAGCAGTACTTC. Translating it yields CASSRDRTGSDEQYF. The genes are TRBV19 and TRBJ2-7; 8 nucleotides line up with TRBD1. The CDR3 runs 15 residues. Germline loops: CDR1 LNHDA, CDR2 SQIVND (reference sequence). The V segment lost 4 bases and the J segment 5 bases; nucleotides outside the gene matches: 10.

This clonotype was detected ten times or more. The chain uses TRBV2 and TRBJ2-7; D may be TRBD2 (5 bases). Germline V CDR1 and CDR2: SNHLY, FYNNEI. Trimming stripped 7 bases from V and 3 bases from J, with 7 bases between. The CDR3 sequence is 11 residues long. The CDR3: CASMRVYEQYF. The CDR3 DNA reads as TGTGCCAGCATGAGGGTCTACGAGCAGTACTTC.

The table lists this clonotype with many counts. This rearrangement joins TRBV28 to TRBJ2-7; the D gene is possibly TRBD1 (5 bases). This CDR3 is 13 amino acids long. The germline V and J ends were trimmed by 7 bases and 1 base, with 11 bases remaining between them. Germline V gene sequence: CDR1 MDHEN, CDR2 SYDVKM. The CDR3 region is CASKRRGSYEQYF. In DNA form, the CDR3 reads TGTGCCAGCAAGAGAAGGGGATCCTACGAGCAGTACTTC.

This chain joins TRBV19 and TRBJ1-4, with D maybe TRBD1 (5 bases). V was clipped by 6 bases and J by 5 bases, with 13 bases between them. This CDR3 comprises 14 residues. Germline V gene lookup returns CDR1 LNHDA and CDR2 SQIVND (reference sequence). The CDR3 sequence is CASREGRLNEKLFF. CDR3 nucleotides: TGTGCCAGTAGAGAGGGACGGTTGAATGAAAAACTGTTTTTT.

The table lists this clonotype with many counts. V gene TRBV6-6 combines with J gene TRBJ2-7; no definite D call. V was trimmed by 0 bases and J by 3 bases, leaving 15 bases between them. From germline, CDR1 is MNHNY and CDR2 SVGAGI (reference sequence). The CDR3 has 16 amino acids. CDR3 coding DNA: TGTGCCAGCAGTTACTCGAGAACTATCCCCCACTACGAGCAGTACTTC. Its protein product is CASSYSRTIPHYEQYF.

This clonotype showed up many times. The chain couples TRBV30 to TRBJ2-3; unclear D gene. CDR1 GTSNPN and CDR2 SVGIG come from the germline V gene (reference sequence). There are 11 residues in the CDR3. V dropped 7 bases and J dropped 2 bases, with 7 bases sitting between them. CDR3 sequence (DNA): TGTGCCTCCGGAGCCACAGATACGCAGTATTTT. As protein: CASGATDTQYF. Variable domain in full (rest from reference TRBV30 and TRBJ2-3): SQTIHQWPATLVQPVGSPLSLECTVEGTSNPNLYWYRQAAGRGLQLLFYSVGIGQISSEVPQNLSASRPQDRQFILSSKKLLLSDSGFYLCASGATDTQYFGPGTRLTVL.

V and J are TRBV19 and TRBJ1-1; the match to TRBD1 covers 7 bases. CDR3 length equals 14 residues. Trimming took 5 bases from V and 6 from J; bases not matched to a gene: 9. Germline CDR1 and CDR2: LNHDA and SQIVND (reference sequence). CDR3 DNA sequence: TGTGCCAGTAGTGCAGGGACAGTGGTTCCTGAAGCTTTCTTT. Encoded protein: CASSAGTVVPEAFF. Based on the CDR3 plus reference TRBV19 and TRBJ1-1, the full variable domain is DGGITQSPKYLFRKEGQNVTLSCEQNLNHDAMYWYRQDPGQGLRLIYYSQIVNDFQKGDIAEGYSVSREKKESFPLTVTSAQKNPTAFYLCASSAGTVVPEAFFGQGTRLTVV.

This clonotype was seen ten or more times. J is TRBJ1-1 and V is TRBV27, with TRBD1 matching over 9 bases. Germline CDR1 and CDR2: MNHEY and SMNVEV (reference sequence). V shed 0 bases and J 4 bases; nucleotides not matched to a gene: 6. The CDR3 extends over 16 amino acids. CDR3 nucleotide sequence: TGTGCCAGCAGTTTATCCCCGACAGGGGGGGGCACTGAAGCTTTCTTT. This sequence encodes CASSLSPTGGGTEAFF.

This clonotype was seen many times. The V call is TRBV2, the J call TRBJ1-6; 10 bases match TRBD1. There are 13 residues in the CDR3. Germline assignment: CDR1 SNHLY and CDR2 FYNNEI. Trimming cost V 8 bases and J 9 bases; bases outside gene matches: 4. The CDR3 DNA sequence: TGTGCCAGCCGGACAGGGGGGACTTCACCCCTCCACTTT. Amino acids: CASRTGGTSPLHF.

There are a few counts of this clonotype. The chain is built from TRBV6-1 and TRBJ2-7, with D maybe TRBD1 (5 bases). Germline CDR1 and CDR2: MNHNS and SASEGT. The V and J ends lost 5 bases and 6 bases respectively, with 8 bases between them. The CDR3 spans 11 residues. CDR3 bases: TGTGCCAGCAGTATAACAGGCGAGCAGTACTTC. This codes for CASSITGEQYF.

This clonotype was picked up many times. J is TRBJ1-1 and V is TRBV28; no reliable D call. This CDR3 region has 13 residues. Between the trimmed V and J ends, which lost 3 bases and 6 bases, there was a span of 11 bases. Germline assignment: CDR1 MDHEN and CDR2 SYDVKM. The CDR3 coding sequence is TGTGCCAGCAGTTTTGCCAGATTCCCTGAAGCTTTCTTT. Translating gives CASSFARFPEAFF.

This clonotype was seen at least ten times. The rearrangement joins TRBV20-1 to TRBJ2-3, with a possible D match to TRBD2 (5 bases). CDR1 DFQATT and CDR2 SNEGSKA come from the germline V gene (reference sequence). The CDR3 contains 14 residues. V lost 5 bases and J 1 base, leaving 13 bases between the germline ends. DNA of the CDR3: TGCAGTGCTCCCCCCATGAGGGGCACAGATACGCAGTATTTT. This gives the protein CSAPPMRGTDTQYF.

There are many counts of this clonotype. At one boundary the junction diverges from the germline segment, which might be a read error. This sequence joins TRBV7-9 and TRBJ1-6, with unresolved D. Germline CDR1 is SEHNR and CDR2 is FQNEAQ (reference sequence). CDR3 length equals 15 residues. The CDR3 is CASSLARADNSALHF. DNA for the CDR3: TGTGCCAGCAGCTTAGCGCGGGCAGATAATTCAGCCCTCCACTTT.